The present T cell receptor (beta chain) was sequenced within a study of cytomegalovirus exposure and HLA in healthy donors. Study-level background: Clustering assigned about four fifths of the roughly 400 genotyped donors to the Caucasian-associated ancestry cluster. Findings and caveats of the study: Later on, an analysis showed TCR association rates differing by HLA locus, with DRB1 the most and HLA-C the fewest.

Comment on this clone: The antigen is undetermined.

Primers: 60 Vbeta forward and 13 Jbeta reverse. The table came from immunoSEQ multiplex PCR; TCRdb's copy has only in-frame clones and leaves some out. Of some 190,000 clones listed, roughly 73% are singletons. The CDR3 spans 12 residues. V was pared by 4 bases and J by 8 bases, with 9 bases between. The germline V gene encodes CDR1 SGHTA and CDR2 FQGTGA. Nominally healthy donors were sampled, though unrecorded immune exposures were likely. The receptor was derived from a woman in her thirties in good health and CMV-seropositive. The sample taken for sequencing was PBMCs. J is TRBJ2-1 and V is TRBV7-3; tentative D call: TRBD2 (5 bases). The CDR3: CASSSSLYEQFF. For the CDR3, the DNA is TGTGCCAGCAGCTCTAGCCTATATGAGCAGTTCTTC.